These T cell receptor beta chains were read from a single sample in a study of cytomegalovirus exposure and HLA in healthy donors. Libraries were prepared by immunoSEQ multiplex PCR; TCRdb keeps only in-frame clonotypes and omits some of them. This sample has hundreds of thousands of clones, with 87% found just once. The sequencing input was PBMCs. The receptor set was obtained from a man between 18 and 35 years old in good health and CMV-seropositive. The CDR3 runs from the conserved cysteine through the conserved F or W. D genes are given only for firm matches. Clone size is given for some rows only: seen once, a few or many times, or a class if the clone is expanded.

>TRBV10-3|-|-|TRBJ2-7
TGTGCCACCCGGTTCGGGTCCTACGAGCAGTACTTC
CATRFGSYEQYF
>TRBV11-2|-|-|TRBJ2-3
TGTGCCAGCAGCGCAAGAGGGGGCGGGAGAACCACAGATACGCAGTATTTT
CASSARGGGRTTDTQYF
>TRBV27|-|-|TRBJ1-4
TGTGCCAGCAGTTTATCCGGCAGGGGCCAATTTTTTTTT
CASSLSGRGQFFF
>TRBV30|-|TRBD1|TRBJ2-3
TGTGCCTGGTTGGGGCCTCAGACACAGGGGAACACAGATACGCAGTATTTT
CAWLGPQTQGNTDTQYF
>TRBV5-6|-|-|TRBJ2-3
TGTGCCAGCAGCTTTCTTAGCCGGTTTACAGATACGCAGTATTTT
CASSFLSRFTDTQYF
>TRBV30|-|-|TRBJ1-1
TGTGCCTGGAGTAACGGGGCTATGAACACTGAAGCTTTCTTT
CAWSNGAMNTEAFF
>TRBV7-2|-|-|TRBJ2-1
TGTGCCAGCCGAGAAGCAGGTTCCTACAATGAGCAGTTCTTC
CASREAGSYNEQFF
>TRBV5-1|-|TRBD1|TRBJ2-3
TGCGCCAGCAGCTTGGACAGGGGCCTAGCAGATACGCAGTATTTT
CASSLDRGLADTQYF
>TRBV5-1|-|TRBD1|TRBJ1-3
TGCGCCAGCAGCGCACAGGGGGCAACTGGAAACACCATATATTTT
CASSAQGATGNTIYF
>TRBV6-1|once|-|TRBJ2-3
TGTGCCAGCAGTGAGAGGAGGGGGCCCCCAGATACGCAGTATTTT
CASSERRGPPDTQYF
>TRBV4-1|-|TRBD1|TRBJ1-1
TGCGCCAGCAGCCAAGTTCTTAGGAGGCGGGACAGGGTAAATACTGAAGCTTTCTTT
CASSQVLRRRDRVNTEAFF
>TRBV9|once|-|TRBJ1-2
TGTGCCAGCAGCGTAGGGCAAGCAAGCTATGGCTACACCTTC
CASSVGQASYGYTF
>TRBV7-2|-|-|TRBJ1-2
TGTGCCAGCAGCTACCCAGCGTATGGCTACACCTTC
CASSYPAYGYTF
>TRBV7-6|-|-|TRBJ2-2
TGTGCCAGCAGCGACGGCCTAGCGAGGCGCGGGGAGCTGTTTTTT
CASSDGLARRGELFF
>TRBV9|-|-|TRBJ2-1
TGTGCCAGCAGCGTAGGCTCAACTAACTACAATGAGCAGTTCTTC
CASSVGSTNYNEQFF
>TRBV4-1|-|-|TRBJ1-3
TGCGCCAGCAGCCAAAGAGCGGAGGGGTCCTCTGGAAACACCATATATTTT
CASSQRAEGSSGNTIYF